The 26 T cell receptor beta chains presented below share a single source sample, sequenced in a study of cytomegalovirus exposure and HLA in healthy donors. 60 Vbeta and 13 Jbeta primers were used in PCR. Assay: immunoSEQ multiplex PCR; the TCRdb copy retains only in-frame clones and omits some. Here the sample spans approximately 130,000 clones, around 72% being singletons. The sequenced sample consisted of PBMCs. The receptors come from a woman aged 45-65 years in good health and CMV-seropositive.

The chain has TRBV11-2 and TRBJ1-2; the D gene is possibly TRBD1 (5 bases). This CDR3 has 17 amino acids. CDR1 and CDR2 (germline): SGHAT, FQNNGV. Trimming removed 0 bases from V and 4 bases from J, with 18 bases in between. CDR3 in amino acids: CASSLDSGSHRRYGYTF. The CDR3 DNA follows: TGTGCCAGCAGCTTAGATTCTGGGTCGCACAGGCGCTATGGCTACACCTTC.

This clone was seen once. The chain couples TRBV5-1 to TRBJ1-5, with TRBD1 as a possible D gene (5 bases). Germline values: CDR1 SGHRS, CDR2 YFSETQ. The V and J ends lost 0 bases and 7 bases respectively, with 11 bases between them. This CDR3 is 14 amino acids long. The CDR3 spells CASSLAQGEQPQHF. CDR3 sequence (DNA): TGCGCCAGCAGCTTGGCCCAGGGTGAGCAGCCCCAGCATTTT.

This clone was detected only a few times. The chain combines TRBV5-1 with TRBJ2-2; maybe TRBD2 (6 bases). The CDR3 extends over 16 amino acids. Trimming removed 2 bases at V and 0 bases at J, with 11 bases between. Germline CDR1 is SGHRS and CDR2 is YFSETQ. CDR3 in amino acids: CASSFGGNANTGELFF. CDR3 in DNA: TGCGCCAGCAGCTTCGGGGGAAACGCGAACACCGGGGAGCTGTTTTTT.

J is TRBJ2-1 and V is TRBV9, with D tentatively TRBD2 (7 bases). Germline V gives CDR1 SGDLS, CDR2 YYNGEE. V dropped 2 bases and J dropped 7 bases, with 16 bases sitting between them. The CDR3 covers 15 residues. The CDR3 region has the DNA TGTGCCAGCAGCGTGGGAGGGGGAGTCTTGAATGAGCAGTTCTTC. This sequence encodes CASSVGGGVLNEQFF. Based on the CDR3 plus reference TRBV9 and TRBJ2-1, the full variable domain is DSGVTQTPKHLITATGQRVTLRCSPRSGDLSVYWYQQSLDQGLQFLIQYYNGEERAKGNILERFSAQQFPDLHSELNLSSLELGDSALYFCASSVGGGVLNEQFFGPGTRLTVL.

The chain is built from TRBV11-3 and TRBJ2-7; no clear D gene. Germline values: CDR1 SGHNT, CDR2 YENEEA. Trimming shortened V by 2 bases and J by 3 bases, and 8 bases separated the two germline ends. This CDR3 region has 13 residues. CDR3 region: CASSLSPFYEQYF. CDR3 nucleotides: TGTGCCAGCAGCTTATCTCCGTTCTACGAGCAGTACTTC. Combining the CDR3 with reference TRBV11-3 and TRBJ2-7 gives the whole variable domain EAGVVQSPRYKIIEKKQPVAFWCNPISGHNTLYWYLQNLGQGPELLIRYENEEAVDDSQLPKDRFSAERLKGVDSTLKIQPAELGDSAVYLCASSLSPFYEQYFGPGTRLTVT.

The J gene is TRBJ1-2, the V gene TRBV29-1, with unresolved D. Trimming pared 3 bases from V and 8 bases from J, leaving 13 bases between. Germline values: CDR1 SQVTM, CDR2 ANQGSEA. This CDR3 has 12 residues. The CDR3 DNA follows: TGCAGCGTTGAGGCTGTTTCCCTCGGCTACACCTTC. Translation gives CSVEAVSLGYTF.

The chain has TRBV7-8 and TRBJ2-1, with 8 bases lining up with TRBD2. The V and J ends lost 0 bases and 8 bases, in that order; junction bases with no gene match: 12. The CDR3 runs 17 residues. The V gene's germline CDR1 is SGHVS and CDR2 FQNEAQ. The CDR3 DNA follows: TGTGCCAGCAGCTTAGCGCTAGGTAGCGGGAAGGGATATGAGCAGTTCTTC. Its protein is CASSLALGSGKGYEQFF.

A few counts support this clone. The genes are TRBV7-2 and TRBJ2-7; possible D gene TRBD2, 6 bases. CDR3 size: 14 residues. Germline V CDR1 and CDR2: SGHTA, FQGNSA. The V and J ends lost 1 base and 6 bases respectively, with 13 bases between them. The CDR3 reads CASSLDGGYGEQYF. CDR3 in DNA: TGTGCCAGCAGCTTAGACGGGGGTTATGGCGAGCAGTACTTC.

The chain has TRBV5-1 and TRBJ2-6, with TRBD1 matching 7 bases. V lost 4 bases, J lost 0 bases, and 4 bases stayed unmatched. CDR3 length: 16 residues. CDR1 and CDR2 (germline): SGHRS, YFSETQ. CDR3 amino acids: CASSRDSSSGANVLTF. CDR3 nucleotides: TGCGCCAGCAGCCGGGACAGCAGCTCTGGGGCCAACGTCCTGACTTTC.

The chain combines TRBV7-6 with TRBJ2-1; D might be TRBD2 (6 bases). Trimming cost V 5 bases and J 8 bases, with 28 bases left between them. Germline V gene sequence: CDR1 SGHVS, CDR2 FNYEAQ. The length of the CDR3 is 18 residues. CDR3 sequence: CASSPRRLAFPAVDEQFF. DNA for the CDR3: TGTGCCAGCAGCCCTAGGCGGCTAGCGTTCCCGGCGGTTGATGAGCAGTTCTTC.

CDR3 coding DNA: TGTGCCAGCAGTCCTAGCACAGATACGCAGTATTTT. Protein product: CASSPSTDTQYF. The chain links TRBV2 to TRBJ2-3, with D uncertain. CDR1 and CDR2 from the germline V gene are SNHLY and FYNNEI. Deletions cut 5 bases from V and 0 bases from J, with 3 bases between. The CDR3 spans 12 residues.

The gene calls are TRBV28 and TRBJ1-3, with D unclear. The length of the CDR3 is 17 residues. V was pared by 1 base and J by 0 bases, with 13 bases between. The germline gives CDR1 MDHEN, CDR2 SYDVKM. This chain's CDR3 is CASSLLASPLSGNTIYF. CDR3 DNA sequence: TGTGCCAGCAGTTTATTGGCCAGTCCCCTCTCTGGAAACACCATATATTTT. Drawing the rest from reference TRBV28 and TRBJ1-3, the complete variable domain is DVKVTQSSRYLVKRTGEKVFLECVQDMDHENMFWYRQDPGLGLRLIYFSYDVKMKEKGDIPEGYSVSREKKERFSLILESASTNQTSMYLCASSLLASPLSGNTIYFGEGSWLTVV.

CDR3 in DNA: TGTGCCAGCAGCAACAGGGCCCCAACTAATGAAAAACTGTTTTTT. This translates into CASSNRAPTNEKLFF. The rearrangement joins TRBV6-1 to TRBJ1-4; perhaps TRBD1 as D (6 bases). V lost 6 bases to trimming and J lost 0 bases, with 11 bases between them. Germline V CDR1 and CDR2: MNHNS, SASEGT. This CDR3 comprises 15 residues.

This clone has only one observation. The V gene is TRBV7-2, the J gene TRBJ2-4; no firm D call. The CDR3 contains 14 residues. CDR1 is SGHTA and CDR2 is FQGNSA in the germline V gene. Trimming left V 5 bases short and J 1 base short, with 9 bases between. The chain's CDR3 is CASSPSGAKNIQYF. The CDR3 region has the DNA TGTGCCAGCAGCCCATCCGGGGCCAAAAACATTCAGTACTTC. Together with reference TRBV7-2 and TRBJ2-4, the CDR3 gives the full variable domain: GAGVSQSPSNKVTEKGKDVELRCDPISGHTALYWYRQSLGQGLEFLIYFQGNSAPDKSGLPSDRFSAERTGGSVSTLTIQRTQQEDSAVYLCASSPSGAKNIQYFGAGTRLSVL.

The chain recombines TRBV6-5 with TRBJ1-1, with D tentatively TRBD1 (5 bases). Per germline, CDR1 MNHEY and CDR2 SVGAGI. V lost 0 bases, J lost 4 bases, and 9 bases lay in between. The CDR3 length is 14 residues. This CDR3 is CASSYSGGVTEAFF. CDR3 bases: TGTGCCAGCAGTTACTCGGGGGGGGTCACTGAAGCTTTCTTT.

The rearrangement uses TRBV27 and TRBJ2-2; 9 positions agree with TRBD2. CDR1 is MNHEY and CDR2 is SMNVEV in the germline V gene (reference sequence). V trimming: 3 bases; J trimming: 2 bases; junction bases outside the gene matches: 1. The CDR3 loop spans 15 amino acids. The CDR3 here is CASSFSGSNTGELFF. The CDR3 bases are TGTGCCAGCAGTTTTAGCGGGAGCAACACCGGGGAGCTGTTTTTT.

The rearrangement uses TRBV7-9 and TRBJ2-3; D is unresolved. The CDR3 runs to 15 residues. Per the germline V gene, CDR1 is SEHNR and CDR2 is FQNEAQ (reference sequence). V lost 1 base and J lost 0, with 8 bases in between. The CDR3 sequence: CASSLEASSTDTQYF. DNA for the CDR3: TGTGCCAGCAGCTTAGAAGCGTCCAGCACAGATACGCAGTATTTT.

The chain joins TRBV30 to TRBJ1-2; TRBD1 matches 10 bases. Trimming at V came to 3 bases and at J to 4 bases, leaving 5 bases not matched to a gene. This CDR3 is 14 amino acids long. Germline V gene data show CDR1 as GTSNPN and CDR2 as SVGIG (reference sequence). CDR3: CAWRGGQGFYGYTF. CDR3 bases: TGTGCCTGGAGGGGGGGACAGGGGTTCTATGGCTACACCTTC.

This clone was observed once. The chain recombines TRBV10-3 with TRBJ2-5, with 7 bases identical to TRBD2. The CDR3 is 12 residues long. The V gene end was trimmed by 3 bases and the J gene end by 5 bases; junction bases not matched to a gene: 0. The V gene's germline CDR1 is ENHRY and CDR2 SYGVKD. CDR3 nucleotides: TGTGCCATCAGTGACGGGAGGGAGACCCAGTACTTC. As protein: CAISDGRETQYF.

This clone was detected once. The chain employs TRBV19 and TRBJ2-7; 12 nucleotides match TRBD1. CDR1 is LNHDA, CDR2 SQIVND, per germline (reference sequence). Germline trimming cut 4 bases from V and 2 bases from J; bases unmatched to any gene: 3. There are 15 residues in the CDR3. The CDR3 region has the DNA TGTGCCAGTAGTACAGGGACAGGGGGCGCCTACGAGCAGTACTTC. Its protein product is CASSTGTGGAYEQYF.

The chain combines TRBV27 with TRBJ1-6; 8 bases are shared with TRBD1. J gave up 4 bases and V 5 bases, and 4 bases lay outside the gene matches. The length of the CDR3 is 15 residues. CDR1 is MNHEY, CDR2 SMNVEV, per germline (reference sequence). The CDR3 nucleotides read TGTGCCAGCAGTACAGGGGGTGGTTATAATTCACCCCTCCACTTT. Protein: CASSTGGGYNSPLHF.

This rearrangement joins TRBV5-6 to TRBJ2-1; D gene unclear. Trimming pared 0 bases from V and 0 bases from J, leaving 13 bases between. Germline V gives CDR1 SGHDT, CDR2 YYEEEE. The CDR3 consists of 17 residues. The DNA of the CDR3 is TGTGCCAGCAGCTTGGCCGGGTGGGTAAGCTCCTACAATGAGCAGTTCTTC. This sequence encodes CASSLAGWVSSYNEQFF.

This chain joins TRBV6-1 and TRBJ2-5, with 9 positions matching TRBD2. Looked up from germline, CDR1 is MNHNS and CDR2 is SASEGT. The CDR3 sequence is 17 residues long. After removal of 6 bases from V and 0 bases from J, the junction contained 11 bases not matched to a gene. The CDR3 DNA sequence: TGTGCCAGCAGAGAATTAGTTAGCGGGGGATACCAAGAGACCCAGTACTTC. It is translated as CASRELVSGGYQETQYF.

This clone has only one observation. The chain combines TRBV7-6 with TRBJ2-1; tentative D call: TRBD1 (6 bases). The CDR3 is 14 amino acids. Germline CDR1 and CDR2: SGHVS and FNYEAQ. V was shortened by 3 bases and J by 7 bases, with 13 bases between the two germline ends. CDR3 DNA sequence: TGTGCCAGCAGCTTGCCCCTCCAGGGGAATGAGCAGTTCTTC. Its protein is CASSLPLQGNEQFF.

This clone was counted once. V usage is TRBV5-1 and J usage is TRBJ2-7; 8 bases map to TRBD1. V dropped 1 base and J dropped 5; count of bases not matched to a gene: 5. In germline, CDR1 is SGHRS, CDR2 YFSETQ. The CDR3 length is 14 residues. As DNA, the CDR3 is TGCGCCAGCAGCTTGCGGGCAGGGGGCGACGAGCAGTACTTC. Its protein product is CASSLRAGGDEQYF.

The V and J genes are TRBV7-9 and TRBJ2-3; 8 positions agree with TRBD2. The junction had 17 bases not matched to a gene; V was cut back by 8 bases and J by 1 base. CDR1 and CDR2 from the germline V gene are SEHNR and FQNEAQ (reference sequence). The CDR3 has 18 amino acids. CDR3: CASLAGLSGRPGTDTQYF. CDR3 in DNA: TGTGCCAGCCTAGCCGGGCTCAGCGGGAGACCTGGCACAGATACGCAGTATTTT.